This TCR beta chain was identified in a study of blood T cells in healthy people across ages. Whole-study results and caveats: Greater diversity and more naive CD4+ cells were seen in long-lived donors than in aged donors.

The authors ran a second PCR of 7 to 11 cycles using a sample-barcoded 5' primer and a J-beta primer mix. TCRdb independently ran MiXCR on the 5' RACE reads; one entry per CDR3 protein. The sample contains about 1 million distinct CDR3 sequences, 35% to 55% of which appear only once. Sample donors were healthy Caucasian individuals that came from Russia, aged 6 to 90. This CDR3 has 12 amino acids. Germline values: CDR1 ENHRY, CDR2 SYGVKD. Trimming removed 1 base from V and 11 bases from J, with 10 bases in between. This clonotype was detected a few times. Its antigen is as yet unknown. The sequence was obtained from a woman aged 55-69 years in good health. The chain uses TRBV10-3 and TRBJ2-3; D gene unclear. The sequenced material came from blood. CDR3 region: CAISELLIEQYF. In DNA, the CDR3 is TGTGCCATCAGTGAGTTGTTGATCGAGCAGTATTTT.